Following are 30 T cell receptor beta chains from one sample sequenced in a study of glioma-infiltrating T cells after dendritic cell vaccination. The repertoire was sequenced with immunoSEQ multiplex PCR; TCRdb's copy has only in-frame clones and lacks some. This table holds under 70,000 clones, 82% found once. The sequencing here drew on blood, taken before dendritic cell vaccination. These TCRs come from a human donor with glioblastoma.

V is TRBV19 and J is TRBJ2-3; 10 bases fit TRBD2. With 2 bases clipped from V and 4 bases from J, the junction kept 3 bases outside the gene matches. The CDR3 extends over 15 amino acids. Germline loops: CDR1 LNHDA, CDR2 SQIVND (reference sequence). CDR3 protein: CASSISGGAADTQYF. The CDR3 nucleotides are TGTGCCAGTAGTATAAGCGGGGGGGCCGCAGATACGCAGTATTTT. The full variable domain, rest sourced from reference TRBV19 and TRBJ2-3, is DGGITQSPKYLFRKEGQNVTLSCEQNLNHDAMYWYRQDPGQGLRLIYYSQIVNDFQKGDIAEGYSVSREKKESFPLTVTSAQKNPTAFYLCASSISGGAADTQYFGPGTRLTVL.

The V call is TRBV10-3, the J call TRBJ2-3, with 13 bases aligning to TRBD2. Germline CDR1 ENHRY, CDR2 SYGVKD. Unmatched junction bases numbered 6, after V lost 5 bases and J lost 4 bases. The length of the CDR3 is 16 residues. CDR3 in amino acids: CAISTRLAGGADTQYF. Written as DNA, the CDR3 is TGTGCCATCAGTACCCGACTAGCGGGGGGCGCAGATACGCAGTATTTT.

This clone was detected only a few times. Additional DNA sequences in this sample encode the identical CDR3. This chain uses TRBV5-4 with TRBJ2-7, with TRBD2 matching over 8 bases. The CDR3 is 15 residues long. V lost 0 bases, J lost 3 bases, and 5 bases stayed unmatched. From germline, CDR1 is SGHNT and CDR2 YYREEE (reference sequence). The CDR3 DNA sequence: TGTGCCAGCAGCTTGGTACGGGGGGGCCGCTACGAGCAGTACTTC. Translating gives CASSLVRGGRYEQYF.

In this sample, this clone turned up once. One end of the junction varies from germline; a read error may be responsible. The chain couples TRBV7-7 to TRBJ2-2; no firm D call. This CDR3 spans 14 amino acids. CDR1 and CDR2 from the germline V gene are SSHAT and FNYEAQ (reference sequence). The CDR3 DNA sequence: TGTGCTAGCAGCTTTGGGCAGAACACCGGGGAGCTGTTTTTT. Protein sequence: CASSFGQNTGELFF. The full variable domain, rest sourced from reference TRBV7-7 and TRBJ2-2, is GAGVSQSPRYKVTKRGQDVTLRCDPISSHATLYWYQQALGQGPEFLTYFNYEAQPDKSGLPSDRFSAERPEGSISTLTIQRTEQRDSAMYRCASSFGQNTGELFFGEGSRLTVL.

This sequence joins TRBV6-1 and TRBJ1-3; no clear D. The CDR3 has 12 amino acids. The V gene lost 5 bases and the J gene lost 5 bases, with 7 bases spanning the gap. Germline values: CDR1 MNHNS, CDR2 SASEGT. This CDR3 is CASSPNRNTIYF. The CDR3, as DNA: TGTGCCAGCAGTCCAAACAGAAACACCATATATTTT.

The CDR3 nucleotides are TGCAGCGTTGAAGCACAGGGAAAGGGTACTGAAGCTTTCTTT. Its protein is CSVEAQGKGTEAFF. The chain employs TRBV29-1 and TRBJ1-1; D is possibly TRBD1 (6 bases). The V end lost 1 base, the J end lost 5 bases, and 14 bases lay between the germline ends. Germline V gene sequence: CDR1 SQVTM, CDR2 ANQGSEA. This CDR3 is 14 amino acids long. Supplemented by reference TRBV29-1 and TRBJ1-1, the full variable domain reads SAVISQKPSRDICQRGTSLTIQCQVDSQVTMMFWYRQQPGQSLTLIATANQGSEATYESGFVIDKFPISRPNLTFSTLTVSNMSPEDSSIYLCSVEAQGKGTEAFFGQGTRLTVV.

The sample holds a few counts of this clone. The chain is built from TRBV28 and TRBJ1-5; D is unresolved. The CDR3 totals 13 residues. Germline V gene sequence: CDR1 MDHEN, CDR2 SYDVKM. V lost 2 bases, J lost 5 bases, and 7 bases lay in between. CDR3 bases: TGTGCCAGCAGTTTAGAGGGTCATCAGCCCCAGCATTTT. Its protein is CASSLEGHQPQHF. Supplemented by reference TRBV28 and TRBJ1-5, the full variable domain reads DVKVTQSSRYLVKRTGEKVFLECVQDMDHENMFWYRQDPGLGLRLIYFSYDVKMKEKGDIPEGYSVSREKKERFSLILESASTNQTSMYLCASSLEGHQPQHFGDGTRLSIL.

This clone was detected once. J is TRBJ2-3 and V is TRBV6-1; 9 nucleotides agree with TRBD2. The J segment lost 0 bases and the V segment lost 6 bases, leaving 4 bases of the junction unmatched. The germline CDR1 and CDR2 sequences are MNHNS and SASEGT. The CDR3 has 15 residues. The CDR3 here is CASSLAGPSTDTQYF. The CDR3 DNA reads TGTGCCAGCAGCCTAGCGGGGCCGAGCACAGATACGCAGTATTTT.

The chain combines TRBV15 with TRBJ2-7; 15 bases align to TRBD2. This CDR3 region has 13 residues. V gave up 9 bases and J gave up 3 bases; unmatched junction bases: 0. Germline loops: CDR1 LNHNV, CDR2 YYDKDF (reference sequence). The CDR3 reads CATGLAGGYEQYF. The CDR3 nucleotides read TGTGCCACGGGACTAGCGGGGGGCTACGAGCAGTACTTC.

In its sample, this clone was seen a few times. The chain combines TRBV5-1 with TRBJ2-7; the match to TRBD2 covers 8 bases. This CDR3 contains 15 residues. Germline-derived CDR1 and CDR2 are SGHRS and YFSETQ. The V gene end was trimmed by 3 bases and the J gene end by 0 bases; junction bases not matched to a gene: 5. The CDR3 spells CASSSLAGSSYEQYF. CDR3 DNA: TGCGCCAGCAGCTCCTTAGCGGGGAGCTCCTACGAGCAGTACTTC.

This chain joins TRBV29-1 and TRBJ1-2, with D possibly matching TRBD1 (5 bases). CDR1 SQVTM and CDR2 ANQGSEA come from the germline V gene. Trimming pared 4 bases from V and 8 bases from J, leaving 14 bases between. The CDR3 runs 12 residues. The CDR3 is CSVAWQGYGYTF. CDR3 DNA sequence: TGCAGCGTTGCATGGCAGGGTTACGGCTACACCTTC.

This chain connects TRBV28 to TRBJ1-2, with a weak D call TRBD1 (6 bases). The V gene's germline CDR1 is MDHEN and CDR2 SYDVKM. The V end was cut by 7 bases, the J end by 3 bases, with 12 bases between. The CDR3 covers 13 residues. The CDR3 is CASNGGGDYGYTF. In DNA form, the CDR3 reads TGTGCCAGCAATGGGGGGGGCGACTATGGCTACACCTTC.

In DNA, the CDR3 is TGTGCCAGCTTTATGGGAAATCCGGGACAGGGGTCCCTAGCCAAAAACATTCAGTACTTC. Protein product: CASFMGNPGQGSLAKNIQYF. This chain connects TRBV6-4 to TRBJ2-4; 10 positions agree with TRBD1. The CDR3 loop spans 20 amino acids. From germline, CDR1 is MRHNA and CDR2 SNTAGT. Trimming took 8 bases from V and 0 from J; bases not matched to a gene: 19.

The genes are TRBV30 and TRBJ2-5; 7 bases are a match to TRBD2. CDR3 length: 14 amino acids. Germline-derived CDR1 and CDR2 are GTSNPN and SVGIG (reference sequence). After removal of 1 base from V and 5 bases from J, the junction contained 7 bases not matched to a gene. Written as DNA, the CDR3 is TGTGCCTGGAGTGATGGGGGAGGGATGGAGACCCAGTACTTC. Translated: CAWSDGGGMETQYF.

The chain couples TRBV7-9 to TRBJ1-1; D remains ambiguous. The CDR3 sequence is 14 residues long. Per germline, CDR1 SEHNR and CDR2 FQNEAQ (reference sequence). Deletions cut 5 bases from V and 1 base from J, with 11 bases between. The CDR3 region has the DNA TGTGCCAGCAGCCTCAGGAATGAGAACACTGAAGCTTTCTTT. Encoded protein: CASSLRNENTEAFF.

The chain joins TRBV15 to TRBJ2-5; D gene unclear. The J call may be incorrect, as the DNA end agrees better with TRBJ2-7. Germline assignment: CDR1 LNHNV and CDR2 YYDKDF (reference sequence). The CDR3 has 14 amino acids. The CDR3 nucleotides read TGTGCCACCAGCCTAATTCGGTGGATGAGCGAGCAGTACTTC. Amino acid sequence: CATSLIRWMSEQYF.

The J gene is TRBJ2-2, the V gene TRBV27, with 8 bases lining up with TRBD1. The CDR3 loop spans 15 amino acids. Germline values: CDR1 MNHEY, CDR2 SMNVEV (reference sequence). The J segment lost 6 bases and the V segment lost 5 bases, leaving 8 bases of the junction unmatched. The CDR3 bases are TGTGCCAGCAGTCGTTCGACAGGGGTCTCCGGGGAGCTGTTTTTT. As protein: CASSRSTGVSGELFF.

The chain carries TRBV2 and TRBJ2-5, with D uncertain. V dropped 0 bases and J dropped 5 bases, with 10 bases sitting between them. Per the germline V gene, CDR1 is SNHLY and CDR2 is FYNNEI. The CDR3 has 14 residues. CDR3 protein: CASSEALAEETQYF. CDR3 bases: TGTGCCAGCAGTGAAGCGCTTGCTGAGGAGACCCAGTACTTC.

V gene TRBV6-1 combines with J gene TRBJ1-2; tentative D call: TRBD1 (5 bases). CDR1 and CDR2 (germline): MNHNS, SASEGT. V shed 6 bases and J shed 4 bases, with 18 bases lying between them. The CDR3 is 15 residues long. CDR3 in DNA: TGTGCCAGCAGGGGGGGTTTCCTTTCCTTCTATGGCTACACCTTC. Amino acids: CASRGGFLSFYGYTF.

The CDR3, as DNA: TGTGCCAGCAGCGGTTGGGACAGCACCGGGGAGCTGTTTTTT. Protein product: CASSGWDSTGELFF. The chain has TRBV14 and TRBJ2-2; 7 bases match TRBD1. Germline loops: CDR1 SGHDN, CDR2 FVKESK. The CDR3 runs to 14 residues. Germline trimming cut 5 bases from V and 4 bases from J; bases unmatched to any gene: 4.

V is TRBV6-4 and J is TRBJ2-2, with D possibly matching TRBD1 (6 bases). The length of the CDR3 is 14 residues. Germline V gene sequence: CDR1 MRHNA, CDR2 SNTAGT. Trimming shortened V by 2 bases and J by 2 bases, and 6 bases separated the two germline ends. The CDR3, as DNA: TGTGCCAGCAGTGACGGGACAAACACCGGGGAGCTGTTTTTT. Its translation: CASSDGTNTGELFF.

This clone was detected only once. The chain is built from TRBV7-2 and TRBJ1-6; 7 bases fit TRBD1. Trimming removed 4 bases from V and 6 bases from J; junction bases left unmatched: 6. The CDR3 contains 15 residues. The germline V gene has CDR1 SGHTA and CDR2 FQGNSA. The CDR3 is CASSSRQGSNSPLHF. CDR3 DNA: TGTGCCAGCAGCTCCCGACAGGGAAGTAATTCACCCCTCCACTTT.

This clone has just a few counts. The genes are TRBV7-2 and TRBJ1-3; 7 bases line up with TRBD1. From germline, CDR1 is SGHTA and CDR2 FQGNSA. This CDR3 has 16 residues. V trimming: 5 bases; J trimming: 4 bases; junction bases outside the gene matches: 11. CDR3 in amino acids: CASSPQQGSVGNTIYF. In DNA, the CDR3 is TGTGCCAGCAGCCCTCAACAGGGGTCGGTAGGAAACACCATATATTTT. Complete variable domain (other parts from reference TRBV7-2 and TRBJ1-3): GAGVSQSPSNKVTEKGKDVELRCDPISGHTALYWYRQSLGQGLEFLIYFQGNSAPDKSGLPSDRFSAERTGGSVSTLTIQRTQQEDSAVYLCASSPQQGSVGNTIYFGEGSWLTVV.

The chain links TRBV4-1 to TRBJ2-7, with 8 nucleotides matching TRBD1. The V segment lost 3 bases and the J segment 2 bases; nucleotides outside the gene matches: 6. The germline V gene has CDR1 MGHRA and CDR2 YSYEKL. The CDR3 is 15 residues long. The CDR3 DNA sequence: TGCGCCAGCAGCCACCCGGACAGGGCGACCTACGAGCAGTACTTC. Amino acids: CASSHPDRATYEQYF.

This chain links TRBV11-2 with TRBJ1-3; D gene uncertain. Germline V lookup: CDR1 SGHAT, CDR2 FQNNGV. This CDR3 spans 13 amino acids. With 1 base removed from V and 6 bases from J, the gap between germline ends came to 7 bases. CDR3 nucleotide sequence: TGTGCCAGCAGCTTAGTTGCGGAAAACACCATATATTTT. Encoded protein: CASSLVAENTIYF. The full variable domain, completed using reference TRBV11-2 and TRBJ1-3, is EAGVAQSPRYKIIEKRQSVAFWCNPISGHATLYWYQQILGQGPKLLIQFQNNGVVDDSQLPKDRFSAERLKGVDSTLKIQPAKLEDSAVYLCASSLVAENTIYFGEGSWLTVV.

The chain combines TRBV29-1 with TRBJ2-7; no definite D call. This CDR3 is 11 amino acids long. The V gene's germline CDR1 is SQVTM and CDR2 ANQGSEA. The V and J ends lost 5 bases and 4 bases respectively, with 9 bases between them. Written as DNA, the CDR3 is TGCAGCGTTCGACTCGGTTACGAGCAGTACTTC. Translating it yields CSVRLGYEQYF.

The genes are TRBV2 and TRBJ1-4, with 7 bases that match TRBD1. V trimming: 7 bases; J trimming: 1 base; junction bases outside the gene matches: 6. CDR1 is SNHLY, CDR2 FYNNEI, per germline. This CDR3 region has 15 residues. The CDR3 region is CASTSRTGTNEKLFF. CDR3 in DNA: TGTGCCAGCACTTCTAGGACAGGAACTAATGAAAAACTGTTTTTT.

In its sample, this clone was seen once. This chain links TRBV5-6 with TRBJ2-2; TRBD2 aligns across 11 bases. J was trimmed by 2 bases and V by 4 bases; bases with no gene match: 4. The CDR3 has 16 residues. Germline values: CDR1 SGHDT, CDR2 YYEEEE. CDR3 sequence: CASSPLAGGNTGELFF. The CDR3 nucleotides are TGTGCCAGCAGCCCGCTAGCGGGGGGTAACACCGGGGAGCTGTTTTTT.

This sequence joins TRBV27 and TRBJ1-5; D call uncertain. Germline CDR1 reads MNHEY; CDR2 reads SMNVEV (reference sequence). Between the trimmed V and J ends, which lost 5 bases and 6 bases, there was a span of 8 bases. The CDR3 is 12 amino acids. CDR3 region: CASSPAGQPQHF. Here the CDR3 DNA reads TGTGCCAGCAGTCCGGCGGGTCAGCCCCAGCATTTT.

The V call is TRBV11-1, the J call TRBJ1-2, with TRBD1 identical over 7 bases. With V trimmed by 1 base and J by 3 bases, 2 bases remained unmatched. The CDR3 has 14 residues. Germline V gives CDR1 SGHAT, CDR2 FQDESV (reference sequence). CDR3 nucleotides: TGTGCCAGCAGCTTAGGAACAGGGGACTATGGCTACACCTTC. This codes for CASSLGTGDYGYTF.